This passage covers 29 T cell receptor beta chains from one sample sequenced in a study of cytomegalovirus exposure and HLA in healthy donors. Use of 60 Vbeta and 13 Jbeta primers characterized the PCR. The assay was immunoSEQ multiplex PCR, and TCRdb's table has in-frame clones only and misses some. Of 90,000 or so clones in the sample, about four fifths were seen once. The material sequenced was PBMCs. The receptors originated from a woman aged 40 to 49 in good health and CMV-seronegative.

The chain recombines TRBV30 with TRBJ2-7, with D maybe TRBD2 (5 bases). Trimming stripped 1 base from V and 3 bases from J, with 10 bases between. The CDR3 spans 13 residues. Per germline, CDR1 GTSNPN and CDR2 SVGIG (reference sequence). CDR3 DNA sequence: TGTGCCTGGAGTGCCCGGGGAGACTACGAGCAGTACTTC. It translates to CAWSARGDYEQYF.

The chain combines TRBV14 with TRBJ2-4, with 10 bases aligning to TRBD2. The germline V gene has CDR1 SGHDN and CDR2 FVKESK. Germline trimming cut 4 bases from V and 11 bases from J; bases unmatched to any gene: 14. The CDR3 length is 16 residues. The CDR3 coding sequence is TGTGCCAGCAGCCCTCGGCTAGCGGGAGTTGGCGGTTTTCAGTACTTC. Its translation is CASSPRLAGVGGFQYF.

V and J are TRBV7-2 and TRBJ2-5; TRBD2 matches 7 bases. V was clipped by 3 bases and J by 5 bases; unmatched bases: 6. CDR3 length: 14 amino acids. CDR1 and CDR2 from the germline V gene are SGHTA and FQGNSA. The CDR3 DNA sequence: TGTGCCAGCAGCTTCGGCGGGAGCGGCGAGACCCAGTACTTC. Its protein is CASSFGGSGETQYF.

This chain joins TRBV5-8 and TRBJ1-1; D is undetermined. Trimming took off 0 bases at V and 0 bases at J, with 6 bases between the two ends. CDR1 SGHTS and CDR2 YDEGEE come from the germline V gene. The CDR3 extends over 14 amino acids. In DNA form, the CDR3 reads TGTGCCAGCAGCTTGGCCTTAATGAACACTGAAGCTTTCTTT. Translation gives CASSLALMNTEAFF. The full variable domain, in which reference TRBV5-8 and TRBJ1-1 provide the parts outside the CDR3, is EAGVTQSPTHLIKTRGQQATLRCSPISGHTSVYWYQQALGLGLQFLLWYDEGEERNRGNFPPRFSGRQFPNYSSELNVNALELEDSALYLCASSLALMNTEAFFGQGTRLTVV.

This sequence joins TRBV10-1 and TRBJ2-1, with 9 bases aligning to TRBD1. With 6 bases clipped from V and 10 bases from J, the junction kept 10 bases outside the gene matches. CDR1 WNHNN and CDR2 SYGVQD come from the germline V gene (reference sequence). CDR3 length: 14 amino acids. As DNA, the CDR3 is TGCGCCAGCAGCCCCGGGACAGGGCCAGGCGAGCAGTTCTTC. Encoded protein: CASSPGTGPGEQFF.

There are a few counts of this clone. V gene TRBV28 combines with J gene TRBJ1-2, with D perhaps matching TRBD1 (5 bases). V lost 3 bases to trimming and J lost 8 bases, with 13 bases between them. The germline CDR1 and CDR2 sequences are MDHEN and SYDVKM. This CDR3 is 13 amino acids long. The DNA of the CDR3 is TGTGCCAGCAGTTTCCCTAACACAGGCGGCTACACCTTC. It specifies CASSFPNTGGYTF.

V usage is TRBV21-1 and J usage is TRBJ2-2; the table names TRBD2, a call not compared with the DNA. TRBV21-1 corresponds to a pseudogene. The CDR3 has 15 amino acids. The DNA of the CDR3 is TGTGCCAGCAGCACCCTCAAGTTGGAGACCGGGGAGCTGTTTTTT. Encoded protein: CASSTLKLETGELFF.

In DNA form, the CDR3 reads TGCAGCGTTGCCCACGGAAGGGGAGGGGCCACTGAAGCTTTCTTT. It translates to CSVAHGRGGATEAFF. The chain has TRBV29-1 and TRBJ1-1; D is perhaps TRBD1 (5 bases). The germline V and J ends were trimmed by 4 bases and 4 bases, with 19 bases remaining between them. There are 15 residues in the CDR3. CDR1 is SQVTM, CDR2 ANQGSEA, per germline.

V gene TRBV28 combines with J gene TRBJ2-7; 9 positions agree with TRBD1. Germline V gene data show CDR1 as MDHEN and CDR2 as SYDVKM. The CDR3 is 15 amino acids. The ends lost 6 bases at V and 5 bases at J; junction bases unmatched: 11. CDR3 DNA sequence: TGTGCCAGCAGCCCACCCAGACAGGGGGATAACGAGCAGTACTTC. This translates into CASSPPRQGDNEQYF.

The V call is TRBV29-1, the J call TRBJ1-2, with D possibly matching TRBD1 (5 bases). The V end lost 6 bases, the J end lost 2 bases, and 10 bases lay between the germline ends. From germline, CDR1 is SQVTM and CDR2 ANQGSEA. This CDR3 has 12 residues. The CDR3 bases are TGCAGCGTGACGACAGCGAACTATGGCTACACCTTC. Translating gives CSVTTANYGYTF.

The chain employs TRBV28 and TRBJ2-7, with D unclear. V was cut by 1 base and J by 0 bases, with 10 bases left in between. Germline V CDR1 and CDR2: MDHEN, SYDVKM. The CDR3 has 15 amino acids. CDR3: CASSLSESFSYEQYF. As DNA, the CDR3 is TGTGCCAGCAGTTTATCTGAGAGTTTCTCCTACGAGCAGTACTTC.

V usage is TRBV6-5 and J usage is TRBJ1-1, with D tentatively TRBD1 (5 bases). V was trimmed by 6 bases and J by 1 base, leaving 12 bases between them. CDR3 length: 14 residues. Germline loops: CDR1 MNHEY, CDR2 SVGAGI. CDR3 bases: TGTGCCAGCAGCCCGGACATTGCGAACACTGAAGCTTTCTTT. Its protein is CASSPDIANTEAFF.

The CDR3 spells CASSTRKTGSNEKLFF. In nucleotides, the CDR3 is TGTGCCAGTAGTACGAGAAAGACAGGCTCTAATGAAAAACTGTTTTTT. J is TRBJ1-4 and V is TRBV19, with D perhaps TRBD1 (6 bases). CDR3 size: 16 residues. Trimming stripped 4 bases from V and 3 bases from J, with 15 bases between. Germline assignment: CDR1 LNHDA and CDR2 SQIVND (reference sequence).

The chain couples TRBV28 to TRBJ1-1, with D hard to call. This CDR3 spans 13 amino acids. CDR1 and CDR2 from the germline V gene are MDHEN and SYDVKM. Trimming pared 6 bases from V and 5 bases from J, leaving 13 bases between. For the CDR3, the DNA is TGTGCCAGCAGCCGACTTATTGAGACTGAAGCTTTCTTT. Translated, it gives CASSRLIETEAFF.

The CDR3 here is CASTSQTGTRGYTF. The CDR3 nucleotides read TGTGCCAGCACAAGTCAGACAGGGACCAGGGGCTACACCTTC. The rearrangement joins TRBV28 to TRBJ1-2, with TRBD1 identical over 7 bases. This CDR3 has 14 amino acids. The junction had 13 bases not matched to a gene; V was cut back by 7 bases and J by 8 bases. Germline V CDR1 and CDR2: MDHEN, SYDVKM.

The chain combines TRBV4-2 with TRBJ2-7; 8 nucleotides align to TRBD2. The V gene end was trimmed by 4 bases and the J gene end by 2 bases; junction bases not matched to a gene: 10. The CDR3 is made up of 16 amino acids. Germline V CDR1 and CDR2: LGHNA, YNFKEQ. CDR3 nucleotides: TGTGCCAGCAGCCGAAGAAGGCTAGCGGGCGCCTACGAGCAGTACTTC. It encodes CASSRRRLAGAYEQYF.

The V call is TRBV7-6, the J call TRBJ2-2, with D tentatively TRBD1 (6 bases). V was pared by 2 bases and J by 0 bases, with 10 bases between. The CDR3 runs to 16 residues. CDR1 is SGHVS and CDR2 is FNYEAQ in the germline V gene. The CDR3 coding sequence is TGTGCCAGCAGCTTAACCGGGACACCGAACACCGGGGAGCTGTTTTTT. Translated: CASSLTGTPNTGELFF.

This clone was found a few times. The chain is built from TRBV29-1 and TRBJ1-1, with TRBD1 matching over 8 bases. The CDR3 is 14 residues long. Germline values: CDR1 SQVTM, CDR2 ANQGSEA. Unmatched junction bases numbered 6, after V lost 5 bases and J lost 1 base. CDR3 sequence (DNA): TGCAGCGTTTCAACAGGGGGGAGGAACACTGAAGCTTTCTTT. Residues: CSVSTGGRNTEAFF.

J is TRBJ2-7 and V is TRBV27, with 7 bases aligning to TRBD2. The V gene's germline CDR1 is MNHEY and CDR2 SMNVEV (reference sequence). The CDR3 spans 15 residues. The junction had 6 bases not matched to a gene; V was cut back by 3 bases and J by 1 base. CDR3 DNA: TGTGCCAGCAGTTTGCGGCCTAGCGGTTCCTACGAGCAGTACTTC. Translated: CASSLRPSGSYEQYF.

V gene TRBV7-2 combines with J gene TRBJ2-3; 9 bases are shared with TRBD2. The CDR3 is 15 amino acids. The trim removed 5 bases at V and 4 bases at J, leaving 7 bases unmatched. Germline CDR1 SGHTA, CDR2 FQGNSA. The CDR3 sequence: CASSRLAGAADTQYF. The CDR3 region has the DNA TGTGCCAGCAGCCGATTAGCGGGAGCGGCAGATACGCAGTATTTT. The full variable domain, in which reference TRBV7-2 and TRBJ2-3 provide the parts outside the CDR3, is GAGVSQSPSNKVTEKGKDVELRCDPISGHTALYWYRQSLGQGLEFLIYFQGNSAPDKSGLPSDRFSAERTGGSVSTLTIQRTQQEDSAVYLCASSRLAGAADTQYFGPGTRLTVL.

The table lists this clone with a few counts. The J gene is TRBJ2-3, the V gene TRBV6-5; 9 nucleotides line up with TRBD2. The germline V gene has CDR1 MNHEY and CDR2 SVGAGI. The CDR3 sequence is 15 residues long. Trimming cost V 2 bases and J 0 bases; bases outside gene matches: 0. The CDR3 DNA is TGTGCCAGCAGTTACACTAGCGGGAGCACAGATACGCAGTATTTT. Translated: CASSYTSGSTDTQYF.

The chain has TRBV7-6 and TRBJ1-4, with 8 bases aligning to TRBD1. This CDR3 contains 14 residues. The V gene's germline CDR1 is SGHVS and CDR2 FNYEAQ. Losses at the gene ends were 5 bases for V and 4 bases for J; bases not matched to a gene: 3. The CDR3 region has the DNA TGTGCCAGCAGCCTTGGACAGGGTAATGAAAAACTGTTTTTT. Protein product: CASSLGQGNEKLFF.

This CDR3 reads CASSLQGGRETQYF. In DNA, the CDR3 is TGTGCCAGCAGTTTACAGGGGGGTAGGGAGACCCAGTACTTC. This chain connects TRBV28 to TRBJ2-5; weak D call: TRBD1 (7 bases). The germline V gene encodes CDR1 MDHEN and CDR2 SYDVKM. The CDR3 spans 14 residues. V was cut by 2 bases and J by 5 bases, with 12 bases left in between.

The rearrangement uses TRBV25-1 and TRBJ1-2; D is perhaps TRBD1 (5 bases). The CDR3 length is 13 residues. Germline V gives CDR1 MGHDK, CDR2 SYGVNS. V lost 8 bases to trimming and J lost 8 bases, with 18 bases between them. CDR3 nucleotides: TGTGCCAGCTTCCGGGCAGGGTGGCGGGGCTACACCTTC. Its protein is CASFRAGWRGYTF.

The genes are TRBV10-3 and TRBJ1-3, with 9 bases that match TRBD1. Germline V gene sequence: CDR1 ENHRY, CDR2 SYGVKD. There are 16 residues in the CDR3. J lost 1 base, V lost 7 bases, and 8 bases had no gene match. CDR3 amino acids: CAITDRTGASGNTIYF. The CDR3 nucleotides are TGTGCCATCACTGACCGGACAGGGGCTTCTGGAAACACCATATATTTT.

The rearrangement joins TRBV19 to TRBJ1-6, with 7 bases that match TRBD1. The CDR3 has 18 amino acids. CDR1 is LNHDA, CDR2 SQIVND, per germline (reference sequence). Trimming at V came to 4 bases and at J to 0 bases, leaving 9 bases not matched to a gene. The CDR3, as DNA: TGTGCCAGTAGTAGAGCCTCGACAGGGAGCTCCTATAATTCACCCCTCCACTTT. It specifies CASSRASTGSSYNSPLHF.

The CDR3 DNA reads TGTGCCAGCAGCCGAGGGACAGGGGGCCCTCAAGAGACCCAGTACTTC. Translating it yields CASSRGTGGPQETQYF. This chain links TRBV7-9 with TRBJ2-5; 12 bases agree with TRBD1. Germline CDR1 reads SEHNR; CDR2 reads FQNEAQ (reference sequence). J lost 2 bases, V lost 5 bases, and 6 bases had no gene match. The CDR3 totals 16 residues.

In DNA, the CDR3 is TGTGCCAGCACCCTCAGGGTTGCGGGCAATCAGCCCCAGCATTTT. It is translated as CASTLRVAGNQPQHF. V gene TRBV28 combines with J gene TRBJ1-5, with D possibly TRBD1 on 5 matching bases. The V and J ends lost 7 bases and 2 bases respectively, with 15 bases between them. Germline V CDR1 and CDR2: MDHEN, SYDVKM. The CDR3 consists of 15 residues.

The V call is TRBV9, the J call TRBJ1-1, with D unclear. The CDR3 is 15 residues long. The V gene's germline CDR1 is SGDLS and CDR2 YYNGEE. V was clipped by 1 base and J by 1 base, with 11 bases between them. The CDR3 sequence: CASSVTGRPNTEAFF. CDR3 bases: TGTGCCAGCAGCGTAACGGGTCGTCCGAACACTGAAGCTTTCTTT.